This T cell receptor beta chain comes out of a study of regulatory T cells in long-lasting Graves disease. Regarding the study as a whole: Persistent Graves' patients showed less TCR diversity than newly diagnosed patients showed.

CDR3 length: 15 residues. CDR1 is MDHEN and CDR2 is SYDVKM in the germline V gene. With V trimmed by 5 bases and J by 7 bases, 7 bases remained unmatched. The table lists this clonotype with many counts. No antigen is known for it. As for time point: persistent/refractory GD, antithyroid drugs over 5 years with positive TRAb. Following extraction of RNA from PBMCs, that RNA was used to make the TCR library. In Xi'an, China, an endocrinology department was the source of patients. Libraries of TCR beta came from iRepertoire HTBI primers plus Arm-PCR of CDR3 regions. Each CDR3 protein is one row after TCRdb ran MiXCR on the multiplex PCR reads. The sample records a few hundred thousand distinct CDR3 sequences, approximately 25% being singletons.

The chain joins TRBV28 to TRBJ2-7; 14 bases fit TRBD2. This receptor was taken from a woman between 40 and 50 years old with Graves disease. The sample in question was peripheral blood mononuclear cells (PBMCs), obtained when the disease was refractory, from a patient treated with antithyroid drugs. CDR3 sequence: CASSTRLAGGREQYF. For the CDR3, the DNA is TGTGCCAGCAGTACCCGACTAGCGGGAGGGCGGGAGCAGTACTTC.